This T cell receptor beta chain appears in the sequencing data of a study of vaccination effects on CD4 cells after COVID-19. Findings and caveats of the study: There was marked clonal contraction among infection- and vaccine-induced clones late after vaccination.

Profiled with immunoSEQ multiplex PCR; TCRdb holds only in-frame clones, not every one. This sample has about 73,000 clones; 65% to 85% occur once, and the top ten carry around 2.9%. About this clone itself: The antigen is undetermined.

Antigen-specific CD4+ T cells were expanded (with viral peptide pools) by the ViraFEST assay ahead of sequencing. Cultured cells yielded isolated CD4+ T cells after about ten days. Vaccine recipients, nucleocapsid antibody negative, had no prior SARS-CoV-2 infection. Half-medium exchanges with IL-2 medium took place on days 3 and 7. Trimming removed 0 bases from V and 4 bases from J, with 9 bases in between. The germline V gene encodes CDR1 MGHRA and CDR2 YSYEKL. The CDR3 has 14 amino acids. The clonotype was recovered from a human donor who received a COVID-19 vaccine. Specimen: CD4+ T cells from PBMCs cultured with HCoV-NL63 spike peptides, collected before COVID-19 vaccination. J is TRBJ2-5 and V is TRBV4-1; the D gene is possibly TRBD1 (6 bases). This CDR3 is CASSQDPRGETQYF. Written as DNA, the CDR3 is TGCGCCAGCAGCCAAGACCCCAGGGGAGAGACCCAGTACTTC.